These T cell receptor beta chains were read from a single sample in a study of blood T cells in healthy people across ages. From the 5' RACE reads, TCRdb called clonotypes with MiXCR, one entry per CDR3 protein. The data show about 1 million distinct CDR3 sequences, under 55% seen once. The sample taken for sequencing was blood. The receptor source for this set is a woman aged 60 to 75 in good health. Each CDR3 is given without its conserved first and last residue.

V gene: TRBV2; J gene: TRBJ1-2; CDR3 protein: ADRAGNYGYT
V gene: TRBV5-1; J gene: TRBJ2-7; CDR3 protein: ASNAGHPGTNWYEQY
V gene: TRBV13; J gene: TRBJ1-1; CDR3 protein: ASSSRDTEAF
V gene: TRBV20-1; J gene: TRBJ2-7; CDR3 protein: SARDVNPHEQY
V gene: TRBV12-3/TRBV12-4; J gene: TRBJ2-7; CDR3 protein: ASSLGGRRASYEQY
V gene: TRBV2; J gene: TRBJ1-1; CDR3 protein: ASSGDRGILNTEAF
V gene: TRBV12-3/TRBV12-4; J gene: TRBJ2-4; CDR3 protein: ASSLVQGNIRY
V gene: TRBV27; J gene: TRBJ2-7; CDR3 protein: ASSGSQGVYEQY
V gene: TRBV7-3; J gene: TRBJ2-1; CDR3 protein: ASSPQPGAGVDNEQF
V gene: TRBV6-5; J gene: TRBJ2-7; CDR3 protein: ASARAGAYYEQY
V gene: TRBV5-1; J gene: TRBJ2-1; CDR3 protein: ASSFAGPSSYNEQF
V gene: TRBV12-5; J gene: TRBJ2-7; CDR3 protein: ASGLELADYEQY
V gene: TRBV20-1; J gene: TRBJ2-5; CDR3 protein: SAITWSGSHRETQY
V gene: TRBV6-6; J gene: TRBJ2-4; CDR3 protein: ASSFLTSGSKNIQY
V gene: TRBV7-9; J gene: -; CDR3 protein: ASSHRRDSLGTQY
V gene: TRBV20-1; J gene: TRBJ2-7; CDR3 protein: SAPKDTDSYEQY
V gene: TRBV7-2; J gene: TRBJ2-7; CDR3 protein: ASSLSAGGPRYEQY
V gene: TRBV27; J gene: TRBJ2-7; CDR3 protein: ASSGTTEARNEQY
V gene: TRBV28; J gene: TRBJ2-3; CDR3 protein: ASSFGGRPTDTQY
V gene: TRBV18; J gene: TRBJ2-7; CDR3 protein: ASSGTGLHEQY
V gene: TRBV28; J gene: TRBJ2-5; CDR3 protein: ASSSFGEKETQY
V gene: TRBV29-1; J gene: TRBJ2-1; CDR3 protein: SAKDNNEQF
V gene: TRBV10-3; J gene: -; CDR3 protein: AISDWGAHEQY
V gene: TRBV7-6; J gene: TRBJ2-3; CDR3 protein: ASSLNIGTDTQY
V gene: TRBV7-6; J gene: TRBJ2-3; CDR3 protein: ASSFGRWGSDTQY
V gene: TRBV19; J gene: TRBJ2-7; CDR3 protein: ASSKSFFYEQY
V gene: TRBV28; J gene: TRBJ2-5; CDR3 protein: ASNLLTAGAYQETQY
V gene: TRBV10-1; J gene: TRBJ2-7; CDR3 protein: ASSESNPYEQY
V gene: TRBV6-1; J gene: TRBJ2-7; CDR3 protein: ASSPRLAETYEQY
V gene: TRBV28; J gene: -; CDR3 protein: ASSIEKETQY
V gene: TRBV6-6; J gene: TRBJ2-3; CDR3 protein: ASRPTGTGADTQY
V gene: TRBV2; J gene: TRBJ1-4; CDR3 protein: ASSPGQLYEKLF
V gene: TRBV29-1; J gene: TRBJ2-7; CDR3 protein: SVAGQTYEQY
V gene: TRBV7-8; J gene: TRBJ2-4; CDR3 protein: ASSLVLAKGGIKNIQY
V gene: TRBV25-1; J gene: TRBJ2-3; CDR3 protein: ASSEIGRAGEDTQY
V gene: TRBV30; J gene: -; CDR3 protein: AWSETSGEQY
V gene: TRBV13; J gene: TRBJ1-1; CDR3 protein: ASSLSTGGDTEAF
V gene: TRBV29-1; J gene: TRBJ1-1; CDR3 protein: SVAPLVNTEAF
V gene: TRBV15; J gene: TRBJ2-7; CDR3 protein: ATSKSKGLHEQY
V gene: TRBV5-6; J gene: TRBJ1-4; CDR3 protein: ASSLSKLGTNEKLF
V gene: TRBV24-1; J gene: TRBJ1-5; CDR3 protein: ATSDAVMVYQPQH
V gene: TRBV5-1; J gene: TRBJ2-7; CDR3 protein: ASSWADGTYEQY
V gene: TRBV13; J gene: TRBJ1-2; CDR3 protein: ASSLVGWDYGYT
V gene: TRBV24-1; J gene: TRBJ1-1; CDR3 protein: ATSEAGRTEAF
V gene: TRBV7-8; J gene: -; CDR3 protein: ASSSSRGQGWYEQY